This T cell receptor (beta chain) is drawn from a study of T cell clonality in common variable immunodeficiency. This CDR3 contains 16 residues. Trimming cost V 6 bases and J 5 bases; bases outside gene matches: 7. CDR1 and CDR2 from the germline V gene are SNHLY and FYNNEI. CVID and control samples used equivalent genomic DNA input. Sequencing used immunoSEQ multiplex PCR; TCRdb keeps in-frame clones, though not all of them. The specimen has roughly 40,000 clones, none found just once. This clone was detected ten times or more. The read ends 3 residues early relative to the CDR3; the germline J gene fills the gap.

V gene TRBV2 combines with J gene TRBJ2-3, with 14 nucleotides matching TRBD2. Sequenced: peripheral blood mononuclear cells. The sequence was collected from a person aged 18 to 75 in good health. The part of the CDR3 DNA that was read is TGTGCCAGCAGGCGACTAGCGGGAGGGCCCGGAGATACG. Protein product: CASRRLAGGPGDT. The whole CDR3 region reads CASRRLAGGPGDTQYF.